This T cell receptor beta chain came from a study of blood T cell repertoires in COVID-19. Study as a whole: The study drew acute and convalescent COVID-19 samples from the United States, Italy and Spain. PBMCs, B-cell-depleted T cells, or T cells were the source of the cDNA or gDNA that made up the material.

Per the original methods: The assay estimated nucleated cells by amplifying reference gene primers. The table came from immunoSEQ multiplex PCR; TCRdb's copy has only in-frame clones and leaves some out. For V, J and clone size, that table is used; D and trimming come from the DNA. This sample has approximately 310,000 clones; roughly 91% occur once, and the top ten carry 1%. The TCR comes from a man in his forties or fifties with active or convalescent COVID-19. Sequenced: peripheral blood.

The CDR3 sequence: CASSINTGGAEAFF. The CDR3 DNA reads as TGTGCCAGTAGTATAAATACAGGGGGCGCTGAAGCTTTCTTT. The V gene is TRBV19, the J gene TRBJ1-1, with 9 bases identical to TRBD1. The CDR3 is 14 amino acids. Germline-derived CDR1 and CDR2 are LNHDA and SQIVND (reference sequence). Trimming at V came to 2 bases and at J to 6 bases, leaving 4 bases not matched to a gene. Full variable domain (missing parts from reference TRBV19 and TRBJ1-1): DGGITQSPKYLFRKEGQNVTLSCEQNLNHDAMYWYRQDPGQGLRLIYYSQIVNDFQKGDIAEGYSVSREKKESFPLTVTSAQKNPTAFYLCASSINTGGAEAFFGQGTRLTVV.